This TCR beta chain was recovered during a study of shared clonotypes between healthy human individuals. Study-level findings and limits: A handful of donors had around 5% of their naive CD4 clonotypes in common. Relative to clonotypes present in all four donors, those not shared had lower generation probabilities.

Partitioning of CD4+ cells yielded a CD45RA+ naive subset and a CD45RA-negative memory subset. Germline V gene sequence: CDR1 SGHRS, CDR2 YFSETQ. CDR3 length: 15 residues. V shed 4 bases, J shed 1 base, and the junction held 7 bases outside the gene matches. Only in-frame clones appear in the TCRdb table, and some are missing; sequencing was by immunoSEQ multiplex PCR. The sample holds about 330,000 clones, approximately 74% seen once. With regard to this clone: Its matching antigen is unknown.

The J gene is TRBJ2-7, the V gene TRBV5-1, with 8 bases aligning to TRBD1. The clonotype comes from a young man in good health. The specimen sequenced was memory CD4+ T cells sorted from blood. Subset reported: CD45RA-negative fraction. The chain's CDR3 is CASSPGQGLSYEQYF. In DNA form, the CDR3 reads TGCGCCAGCAGCCCTGGACAGGGCCTTTCCTACGAGCAGTACTTC.